This T cell receptor beta chain derives from a study of beta chain features in type 1 diabetes. With 5 bases removed from V and 3 bases from J, the gap between germline ends came to 16 bases. The CDR3 contains 15 residues. Germline values: CDR1 SGHTA, CDR2 FQGNSA. cDNA synthesis used the whole RNA isolate, giving expressed TCRB sequences. Sequencing was performed with immunoSEQ multiplex PCR; in TCRdb, only in-frame clones are kept and a portion is missing. The data hold about 140,000 clones, with roughly 9.7% observed a single time. The sequenced sample was central memory CD4+ T cells from blood. This TCR came from a woman in her 40s in good health. The chain combines TRBV7-2 with TRBJ2-5; perhaps TRBD2 as D (6 bases). The CDR3 spells CASSLYRDFKETQYF. The CDR3 DNA reads as TGTGCCAGCAGCCTTTACCGGGACTTTAAAGAGACCCAGTACTTC.